This T cell receptor beta chain originates from a study of OX40 agonist ivuxolimab in advanced cancers. Overall study: Patients assigned to dose escalation were diagnosed with hepatocellular carcinoma, melanoma, renal cell or head and neck cancer. Patients were around 83% male with ages roughly 23 to 85, mean around 58.

V dropped 4 bases and J dropped 2; count of bases not matched to a gene: 5. This CDR3 comprises 16 residues. The germline CDR1 and CDR2 sequences are SGHRS and YFSETQ. Produced via immunoSEQ multiplex PCR; TCRdb's table is partial and in-frame only. The sample lists more than 65,000 clones, approximately 85% seen once, with 15% to 20% in the top ten. This clone was counted a single time. Enrollment shut out patients with autoimmune disease history or systemic immunosuppression. Sequencing used CD4+ or CD8+ T cells sorted from blood, obtained in a trial of the OX40 agonist ivuxolimab. The chain couples TRBV5-1 to TRBJ2-6, with 8 bases aligning to TRBD1. The receptor's source is an adult with an advanced solid tumor such as melanoma, head and neck, liver or kidney cancer. The CDR3: CASSEWTGTGANVLTF. CDR3 DNA sequence: TGCGCCAGCAGCGAATGGACAGGGACTGGGGCCAACGTCCTGACTTTC.